This is a list of T cell receptor beta chains from one sample in a study of Graves' ophthalmopathy and Graves' hyperthyroidism. Each CDR3 protein gets one entry after TCRdb re-called the multiplex PCR reads with MiXCR. Among 200,000 to 250,000 distinct CDR3 sequences listed, around 30% were seen once. Sequenced input: peripheral blood. The receptors were gathered from a man over 45 with Graves' ophthalmopathy. The CDR3 runs from the conserved cysteine through the conserved F or W. The D gene is left open where the match is weak. Some rows have no size entry. The others give once, few or many, or a class for an expanded clone.

D: .
J: TRBJ2-5
V: TRBV18
size: many
DNA: TGTGCCAGCTCACCAGGAGGCGGCCAAGAGACCCAGTACTTC
CDR3: CASSPGGGQETQYF

D: TRBD1
J: TRBJ1-1
V: TRBV27
size: few
DNA: TGTGCCAGCAGTTGGGACAGTTACACTGAAGCTTTCTTT
CDR3: CASSWDSYTEAFF

D: .
J: TRBJ2-7
V: TRBV5-4
size: many
DNA: TGTGCCAGCAGCCCGGGACACCGCTACGAGCAGTACTTC
CDR3: CASSPGHRYEQYF

D: .
J: TRBJ1-1
V: TRBV28
size: .
DNA: TGTGCCAGCAGTTTAACCGGGTCTCAATACCGCGGCACTGAAGCTTTCTTT
CDR3: CASSLTGSQYRGTEAFF

D: TRBD2
J: TRBJ2-7
V: TRBV6-5
size: many
DNA: TGTGCCAGCAGTTACTCGACTAGCGGGAGCTACGAGCAGTACTTC
CDR3: CASSYSTSGSYEQYF

D: TRBD1
J: TRBJ2-2
V: TRBV5-1
size: .
DNA: TGCGCCAGCAGCTTGAGGGACAGTTCCGGGGAGCTGTTTTTT
CDR3: CASSLRDSSGELFF

D: .
J: TRBJ2-5
V: TRBV6-1
size: many
DNA: TGTGCCAGCAGTGAAGCGGAGAGGGAACAAGAGACCCAGTACTTC
CDR3: CASSEAEREQETQYF

D: .
J: TRBJ2-7
V: TRBV30
size: few
DNA: TGTGCCTGGAGTGTGGGGAACTACGAGCAGTACTTC
CDR3: CAWSVGNYEQYF

D: .
J: TRBJ2-7
V: TRBV12-3/TRBV12-4
size: many
DNA: TGTGCCAGCGGGAACCCCGAGCAGTACTTC
CDR3: CASGNPEQYF

D: .
J: TRBJ2-7
V: TRBV7-9
size: many
DNA: TGTGCCAGCAGCACAGACCAGGGGCTGGAGGACGAGCAGTACTTC
CDR3: CASSTDQGLEDEQYF

D: TRBD1
J: TRBJ1-3
V: TRBV20-1
size: many
DNA: TGCAGTGCTAGAGAGACAGGGACAGGGGGCGAGAACACCATATATTTT
CDR3: CSARETGTGGENTIYF

D: .
J: TRBJ1-3
V: TRBV12-3/TRBV12-4
size: .
DNA: TGTGCCAGTGGCGGCAGGGCTGGAAACACCATATATTTT
CDR3: CASGGRAGNTIYF

D: .
J: TRBJ1-1
V: TRBV12-3/TRBV12-4
size: .
DNA: TGTGCCAGCTCGGGGCTAAGCATAGGGACTGAAGCTTTCTTT
CDR3: CASSGLSIGTEAFF

D: .
J: TRBJ1-2
V: TRBV24-1
size: .
DNA: TGTGCCACCAGTGCCTTCGATAAGGGGGTTAACTATGGCTACACCTTC
CDR3: CATSAFDKGVNYGYTF

D: TRBD1
J: TRBJ2-5
V: TRBV13
size: .
DNA: TGTGCCAGCAGCTTGACAGGGGTGGAGACCCAGTACTTC
CDR3: CASSLTGVETQYF

D: .
J: TRBJ1-5
V: TRBV28
size: .
DNA: TGTGCCAGCAGTCGTCGAGGGGCAAATCAGCCCCAGCATTTT
CDR3: CASSRRGANQPQHF

D: TRBD2
J: TRBJ2-3
V: TRBV9
size: many
DNA: TGTGCCAGCAGCGTACAGGGCGGGAGTGAAACAGATACGCAGTATTTT
CDR3: CASSVQGGSETDTQYF

D: TRBD2
J: TRBJ2-5
V: TRBV20-1
size: many
DNA: TGCAGTGCTAGTCCTAGCGGGAGACAAGAGACCCAGTACTTC
CDR3: CSASPSGRQETQYF

D: .
J: TRBJ1-1
V: TRBV7-8
size: .
DNA: TGTGCCAGCAGTCCACTCGGGGGAGGCACTGAAGCTTTCTTT
CDR3: CASSPLGGGTEAFF

D: .
J: TRBJ2-7
V: TRBV28
size: many
DNA: TGTGCCAGCACAACCAACTACGAGCAGTACTTC
CDR3: CASTTNYEQYF

D: .
J: TRBJ2-7
V: TRBV10-3
size: many
DNA: TGTGCCATCACCCAGGGATTAGACTACGAGCAGTACTTC
CDR3: CAITQGLDYEQYF

D: TRBD1
J: TRBJ2-7
V: TRBV3-1
size: many
DNA: TGTGCCAGCAGCCCTAGACAGGGGGCGAACGAGCAGTACTTC
CDR3: CASSPRQGANEQYF

D: .
J: TRBJ1-2
V: TRBV25-1
size: many
DNA: TGTGCCAGCAGTGGAATGGGCCAGAACTATGGCTACACCTTC
CDR3: CASSGMGQNYGYTF

D: TRBD1
J: TRBJ2-6
V: TRBV6-2/TRBV6-3
size: many
DNA: TGTGCCAGCAGCTCCGACAGGGCTGGGGCCAACGTCCTGACTTTC
CDR3: CASSSDRAGANVLTF

D: .
J: TRBJ1-5
V: TRBV6-1
size: .
DNA: TGTGCCAGCACTGGGAGGCTTTCTAGCAATCAGCCCCAGCATTTT
CDR3: CASTGRLSSNQPQHF

D: .
J: TRBJ2-7
V: TRBV29-1
size: .
DNA: TGCAGCGTGGGGTGGACGGGGCCCTACGAGCAGTACTTC
CDR3: CSVGWTGPYEQYF

D: .
J: TRBJ2-2
V: TRBV19
size: many
DNA: TGTGCCAGTACGGAGGGCACCGCCGGGGAGCTGTTTTTT
CDR3: CASTEGTAGELFF

D: TRBD1
J: TRBJ2-2
V: TRBV10-3
size: many
DNA: TGTGCCATCAGGACAGGGGAGACCGGGGAGCTGTTTTTT
CDR3: CAIRTGETGELFF

D: TRBD1
J: TRBJ2-7
V: TRBV27
size: many
DNA: TGTGCCAGCAGTTTAGAACAGGGGGCGGGTTACGAGCAGTACTTC
CDR3: CASSLEQGAGYEQYF

D: .
J: TRBJ2-5
V: TRBV12-3/TRBV12-4
size: many
DNA: TGTGCCAGCAGTTTATCCCCATTCCAGACGGGGGGCCGAGGAGAGACCCAGTACTTC
CDR3: CASSLSPFQTGGRGETQYF

D: .
J: TRBJ2-5
V: TRBV6-1
size: many
DNA: TGTGCCAGCAGTGCAGGGTGGAGGACAGTCGCGGGAGAGACCCAGTACTTC
CDR3: CASSAGWRTVAGETQYF

D: .
J: TRBJ1-1
V: TRBV18
size: many
DNA: TGTGCCAGCTCGGCGGCCATGAACACTGAAGCTTTCTTT
CDR3: CASSAAMNTEAFF

D: .
J: TRBJ1-5
V: TRBV6-5
size: many
DNA: TGTGCCAGCAGTTACTCGGGGGATCAGCCCCAGCATTTT
CDR3: CASSYSGDQPQHF

D: .
J: TRBJ2-7
V: TRBV12-3/TRBV12-4
size: .
DNA: TGTGCCAGCAGGTCCACCGCCTCCTACGAGCAGTACTTC
CDR3: CASRSTASYEQYF

D: .
J: TRBJ1-1
V: TRBV6-1
size: .
DNA: TGTGCCAGCAGTGATGATATCGGCCGGAGGAACACTGAAGCTTTCTTT
CDR3: CASSDDIGRRNTEAFF

D: TRBD2
J: TRBJ2-2
V: TRBV27
size: many
DNA: TGTGCCAGCAGTCTCCAAAGTAGCGGGGGTTCAAGCGGGGAGCTGTTTTTT
CDR3: CASSLQSSGGSSGELFF

D: .
J: TRBJ1-1
V: TRBV12-3/TRBV12-4
size: few
DNA: TGTGCCAGCAGCTTAGTGGGAGAGGTCACTGAAGCTTTCTTT
CDR3: CASSLVGEVTEAFF

D: TRBD2
J: TRBJ2-5
V: TRBV20-1
size: .
DNA: TGCAGTGCGGGGAATAGCGGGAGGGCAGGGGAGACCCAGTACTTC
CDR3: CSAGNSGRAGETQYF

D: .
J: TRBJ1-1
V: TRBV20-1
size: .
DNA: TGCAGTGCTATCGGGACGAGGAACACTGAAGCTTTCTTT
CDR3: CSAIGTRNTEAFF

D: .
J: TRBJ1-1
V: TRBV30
size: .
DNA: TGTGCCTGGTCGGGCGGGGAGAACACTGAAGCTTTCTTT
CDR3: CAWSGGENTEAFF

D: TRBD2
J: TRBJ2-7
V: TRBV3-1
size: many
DNA: TGTGCCAGCAGCCAAGGGCGGACTAGCGGCTACGAGCAGTACTTC
CDR3: CASSQGRTSGYEQYF

D: TRBD2
J: TRBJ2-6
V: TRBV4-3
size: many
DNA: TGCGCCAGCAGCCAAGACGGGCGGGGGGCTGGGGCCAACGTCCTGACTTTC
CDR3: CASSQDGRGAGANVLTF

D: TRBD2
J: TRBJ2-7
V: TRBV19
size: many
DNA: TGTGCCAGTAGTGTTTCAGCGGGAGTCGACGAGCAGTACTTC
CDR3: CASSVSAGVDEQYF

D: .
J: TRBJ1-1
V: TRBV12-3/TRBV12-4
size: .
DNA: TGTGCCAGCAGACCTGACAGGCTATCTACTGAAGCTTTCTTT
CDR3: CASRPDRLSTEAFF

D: .
J: TRBJ2-7
V: TRBV11-2
size: many
DNA: TGTGCCAGCAGCATAGGGCACGAGCAGTACTTC
CDR3: CASSIGHEQYF

D: TRBD2
J: TRBJ2-2
V: TRBV2
size: many
DNA: TGTGCCAGCAGTGAAGACGTAGGCGGGAGAGGGACCGGGGAGCTGTTTTTT
CDR3: CASSEDVGGRGTGELFF

D: .
J: TRBJ1-6
V: TRBV11-2
size: many
DNA: TGTGCCAGCAGCCATTATAATTCACCCCTCCACTTT
CDR3: CASSHYNSPLHF

D: TRBD1
J: TRBJ1-2
V: TRBV19
size: .
DNA: TGTGCCAGTAGTATAGTTAGGCAGGGGGCTCGTGGCTACACCTTC
CDR3: CASSIVRQGARGYTF

D: TRBD1
J: TRBJ2-7
V: TRBV7-2
size: many
DNA: TGTGCCAGCAGTCGGGACAGGGCTGCCTACGAGCAGTACTTC
CDR3: CASSRDRAAYEQYF

D: TRBD1
J: TRBJ2-5
V: TRBV12-3/TRBV12-4
size: .
DNA: TGTGCCAGCAGTTTTTTCCGGACAGGGGAAGAGACCCAGTACTTC
CDR3: CASSFFRTGEETQYF

D: .
J: TRBJ1-1
V: TRBV6-1
size: .
DNA: TGTGCCAGCAGTGAAGAACTAGGGGCTACTGAAGCTTTCTTT
CDR3: CASSEELGATEAFF

D: .
J: TRBJ2-5
V: TRBV29-1
size: many
DNA: TGCAGCGTTGACGAGGGGGGGGAGACCCAGTACTTC
CDR3: CSVDEGGETQYF

D: .
J: TRBJ2-2
V: TRBV11-2
size: many
DNA: TGTGCCAGCAGCTCAGTAAACACCGGGGAGCTGTTTTTT
CDR3: CASSSVNTGELFF

D: .
J: TRBJ1-1
V: TRBV7-2
size: .
DNA: TGTGCCAGCACCCGAGGCAGTGCGAACACTGAAGCTTTCTTT
CDR3: CASTRGSANTEAFF

D: TRBD1
J: TRBJ1-6
V: TRBV12-3/TRBV12-4
size: .
DNA: TGTGCCAGCAGTGGACAGGGGAAGGATTCACCCCTCCACTTT
CDR3: CASSGQGKDSPLHF

D: .
J: TRBJ1-3
V: TRBV6-1
size: many
DNA: TGTGCCAGCAGTGGCGTTGGTGGGACCTCTGGAAACACCATATATTTT
CDR3: CASSGVGGTSGNTIYF

D: .
J: TRBJ1-1
V: TRBV19
size: many
DNA: TGTGCCAGTAGACTGATGGTAGCCGTGAACACTGAAGCTTTCTTT
CDR3: CASRLMVAVNTEAFF

D: .
J: TRBJ2-7
V: TRBV18
size: many
DNA: TGTGCCAGCTCACCACCTTCGAGTTACGAGCAGTACTTC
CDR3: CASSPPSSYEQYF

D: .
J: TRBJ2-7
V: TRBV7-2
size: many
DNA: TGTGCCAGCAGCTTAAGCCAGGTCGGGGGCGCTGACTTAGGGCAGTACTTC
CDR3: CASSLSQVGGADLGQYF